These T cell receptor beta chains were read from a single sample in a study of CD8 T cells in ankylosing spondylitis. Each CDR3 protein is one row after TCRdb ran MiXCR on the 5' RACE reads. The repertoire has approximately 290,000 distinct CDR3 sequences, around 20% of them found once; the top ten carry roughly 3.6%. Sequenced sample: blood, either unsorted or a sorted T cell fraction (not recorded which). These receptors were taken from a female donor with ankylosing spondylitis or in good health (not recorded which). Each CDR3 is given without its conserved first and last residue.

V	J	CDR3
TRBV20-1	TRBJ2-5	SASRDSSGSGTQY
TRBV4-2	TRBJ2-7	ASSHDRQAYEQY
TRBV20-1	TRBJ2-1	SAGQAAYNEQF
TRBV19	TRBJ2-1	ASSIELLAEQF
TRBV27	TRBJ2-5	ASSLSAGETQY
TRBV5-6	TRBJ2-7	ASSFLQTTGGYRKRLYEQY
TRBV7-6	TRBJ2-5	ASTPMGWIQETQY
TRBV12-3/TRBV12-4	TRBJ1-6	ASSSDRVGSPLH
TRBV15	TRBJ2-1	ATSRGTSGTNEQF
TRBV6-2/TRBV6-3	TRBJ2-7	ASRSDPRLVGEQY
TRBV20-1	TRBJ2-7	SARPAGSYEQY
TRBV6-4	TRBJ1-1	ASRPSEGLNTEAF
TRBV5-5	TRBJ2-7	ASSFRGSNYEQY
TRBV6-2/TRBV6-3	TRBJ2-5	ASRVQGTQTQY
TRBV20-1	TRBJ1-5	SARRGQYNQPQH
TRBV6-2/TRBV6-3	TRBJ1-1	ASSPSGTGNTEAF
TRBV7-6	TRBJ2-7	ASSSRDGYEQY
TRBV12-3/TRBV12-4	TRBJ2-5	ASSLSAGVGETQY
TRBV7-2	TRBJ1-5	ASSSGYSNQPQH
TRBV20-1	TRBJ2-5	SARSGPPQETQY
TRBV20-1	TRBJ1-1	SAQGTEAF
TRBV5-1	TRBJ2-2	ASRGRNTGELF
TRBV2	TRBJ2-5	ASLTRTLETQY
TRBV20-1	TRBJ2-1	SAQGGSSYNEQF
TRBV7-7	TRBJ2-7	ASSFCVCEQY
TRBV6-2/TRBV6-3	TRBJ2-7	ASSPRLAGGPPYEQY
TRBV2	TRBJ1-5	ASSLTDSLASQPQH
TRBV12-3/TRBV12-4	TRBJ1-2	ASSELYGYT
TRBV4-3	TRBJ1-1	ASSQDWNTEAF
TRBV6-1	TRBJ2-5	ASRPGVRETQY
TRBV20-1	TRBJ2-5	SASLGGLAGVGETQY
TRBV7-2	TRBJ2-5	ASSFRGGGETQY
TRBV5-1	TRBJ1-1	ASSKGGPEAF
TRBV6-2/TRBV6-3	TRBJ2-1	ASSYYGLAGAVNEQF
TRBV6-5	TRBJ2-7	ASSYGNRVGEQY
TRBV11-1	TRBJ2-7	ASSLAGGGAADKDEQY
TRBV7-2	TRBJ2-2	ASSLPVPTGELF
TRBV7-2	TRBJ2-1	ASSLALWEPSYNEQF
TRBV9	TRBJ2-3	ASSVGPLTDTQY
TRBV20-1	TRBJ2-3	SASLPSGSSDTQY
TRBV28	TRBJ2-5	ASSFVLAETQY
TRBV29-1	TRBJ1-1	SVQGQGNTEAF
TRBV27	TRBJ2-2	ASSPHRGRGTGELF
TRBV7-2	TRBJ2-3	ASSAAARTDTQY
TRBV7-9	TRBJ2-7	ASSQGLAGGTGEQY
TRBV20-1	TRBJ2-1	SATVGTSGVDEQF
TRBV6-1	TRBJ1-4	ASTGSRGTEKLF
TRBV28	TRBJ1-5	ASSLRFTGRVQPQH
TRBV30	TRBJ1-1	AWSTGGTEAF
TRBV7-9	TRBJ2-2	ASSLGDRVSTGELF
TRBV9	TRBJ1-2	ASSAQQGFINYGYT
TRBV7-9	TRBJ2-5	ASSQGFRGQRETQY
TRBV20-1	TRBJ2-5	SARHPGRPGVSGSLNRSQY
TRBV18	TRBJ2-5	ASSPLTETQY